Presented here are 9 T cell receptor beta chains from one specimen sequenced in a study of Graves' ophthalmopathy and Graves' hyperthyroidism. CDR3 regions of TCR beta were amplified from RNA transcripts. HTBI primers were employed in first-round RT-PCR, then a second-round multiplex PCR followed. Via MiXCR, TCRdb re-called the multiplex PCR reads, giving one row per CDR3 protein. The sample has approximately 540,000 distinct CDR3 sequences, just under 40% seen once. The sequenced sample was peripheral blood or thyroid tissue (not recorded which). The source of these receptors is an adult man with Graves' hyperthyroidism.

The V call is TRBV12-3 or TRBV12-4, the J call TRBJ1-1; possible D gene TRBD1, 6 bases. The CDR3 is 16 residues long. V was pared by 4 bases and J by 8 bases, with 23 bases between. DNA for the CDR3: TGTGCCAGCAGTTCGGGAGGGGGTTGGGGGCACAACGAAGCTTTCTTT. Amino acid sequence: CASSSGGGWGHNEAFF.

This clonotype was recorded at least ten times. V usage is TRBV5-1 and J usage is TRBJ2-5; D remains ambiguous. This CDR3 has 16 amino acids. The V end lost 0 bases, the J end lost 5 bases, and 17 bases lay between the germline ends. Germline-derived CDR1 and CDR2 are SGHRS and YFSETQ. In DNA, the CDR3 is TGCGCCAGCAGCTTGGACAGCCGGACCAGTCGTGAGACCCAGTACTTC. This codes for CASSLDSRTSRETQYF.

The rearrangement links TRBV2 to TRBJ2-6, with 10 nucleotides matching TRBD1. Germline V CDR1 and CDR2: SNHLY, FYNNEI. CDR3 length: 16 residues. J lost 1 base, V lost 4 bases, and 1 base had no gene match. The CDR3 coding sequence is TGTGCCAGCAGTGGGGACAGGGGATCTGGGGCCAACGTCCTGACTTTC. It encodes CASSGDRGSGANVLTF.

V and J are TRBV24-1 and TRBJ1-2, with 8 bases lining up with TRBD1. The V gene's germline CDR1 is KGHDR and CDR2 SFDVKD. The V and J ends lost 5 bases and 6 bases, in that order; junction bases with no gene match: 16. CDR3 length equals 17 residues. The CDR3 sequence is CATSGTGTGHPENGYTF. The CDR3 bases are TGTGCCACCAGTGGCACCGGGACAGGCCACCCTGAGAATGGCTACACCTTC.

V is TRBV5-6 and J is TRBJ2-7; TRBD1 matches 12 bases. Trimming cost V 5 bases and J 6 bases; bases outside gene matches: 9. Germline V CDR1 and CDR2: SGHDT, YYEEEE. There are 15 residues in the CDR3. The CDR3 region is CASSYPGQGAGEQYF. CDR3 bases: TGTGCCAGCAGTTACCCGGGACAGGGGGCGGGCGAGCAGTACTTC.

The J gene is TRBJ1-5, the V gene TRBV5-1; TRBD1 agrees at 7 bases. The CDR3 has 15 residues. Trimming cost V 2 bases and J 4 bases; bases outside gene matches: 6. CDR1 SGHRS and CDR2 YFSETQ come from the germline V gene. The CDR3 coding sequence is TGCGCCAGCAGCTTAACCGGGACAGCTAATCAGCCCCAGCATTTT. It translates to CASSLTGTANQPQHF.

This clonotype has a single count. Mismatch with germline at one junction end may stem from a read error. V gene TRBV7-9 combines with J gene TRBJ2-7, with 7 positions matching TRBD2. TRBJ2-1 explains the end of the DNA better; the J call may be wrong. The CDR3 runs to 14 residues. Looked up from germline, CDR1 is SEHNR and CDR2 is FQNEAQ (reference sequence). CDR3 DNA sequence: TGTGCTAGCAGCCAAGGGACTACCTACAATGAGCAGTTCTTC. Translating gives CASSQGTTYNEQFF.

The chain carries TRBV7-3 and TRBJ1-5, with D perhaps matching TRBD1 (6 bases). The CDR3 spans 18 residues. V was cut by 1 base and J by 0 bases, with 16 bases left in between. In germline, CDR1 is SGHTA, CDR2 FQGTGA. The CDR3 sequence is CASSLSAETGVSNQPQHF. The CDR3, as DNA: TGTGCCAGCAGCTTAAGCGCCGAGACAGGAGTTAGCAATCAGCCCCAGCATTTT.

V and J are TRBV29-1 and TRBJ2-7; 8 nucleotides line up with TRBD1. The CDR3 is made up of 14 amino acids. J gave up 1 base and V 6 bases, and 8 bases lay outside the gene matches. Germline V gene lookup returns CDR1 SQVTM and CDR2 ANQGSEA. The CDR3 protein is CSVKTGGSSYEQYF. The CDR3, as DNA: TGCAGCGTAAAAACAGGGGGTAGTTCCTACGAGCAGTACTTC.